The rows below give T cell receptor beta chains drawn from one sample of a study of shared clonotypes between healthy human individuals. Profiled with immunoSEQ multiplex PCR; TCRdb holds only in-frame clones, not every one. The data hold 1.5 million to 2.5 million clones, with over 85% observed a single time. The sample was naive CD8+ T cells sorted from blood. The receptors stem from a man aged 18 to 30 in good health. Both conserved end residues are part of each CDR3. D genes are given only for firm matches. Expanded clones get a size class; other rows say once, few or many, or leave the size out.

cdr3_nt cdr3_aa v_call d_call j_call clone_size
TGTGCCAGCAGCTCCGATGGTGAGGGATCCTACGAGCAGTACTTC CASSSDGEGSYEQYF TRBV7-8 . TRBJ2-7 .
TGTGCCAGCAGCTGGGAGCAGGGATCGGGATATGGCTACACCTTC CASSWEQGSGYGYTF TRBV13 . TRBJ1-2 .
TGCGCCAGCAGCTTCTCTAGCGGGGGGCTCACAGATACGCAGTATTTT CASSFSSGGLTDTQYF TRBV5-1 TRBD2 TRBJ2-3 .
TGTGCCATCAGTGATACAGGCCATAGCAATCAGCCCCAGCATTTT CAISDTGHSNQPQHF TRBV10-3 . TRBJ1-5 .
TGTGCCAGCAGTTATTTACGGGGAGGGGAGACCCAGTACTTC CASSYLRGGETQYF TRBV6-5 TRBD2 TRBJ2-5 .
TGTGCCAGCTCACGTTCCGGGGAGCTGTTTTTT CASSRSGELFF TRBV9 . TRBJ2-2 few
TGTGCCAGCAGCTTAGCGGGACAGGACTACAATGAGCAGTTCTTC CASSLAGQDYNEQFF TRBV7-9 TRBD1 TRBJ2-1 once
TGTGCCAGCAGTGATCCCAGTAACTCCTACGAGCAGTACTTC CASSDPSNSYEQYF TRBV2 . TRBJ2-7 .
TGTGCCAGCAGCTTAGGGGACTATGAGCAGTTCTTC CASSLGDYEQFF TRBV7-9 . TRBJ2-1 .
TGTGCCAGTAGTATGTTAGGGACAGGCTCTTATAGCAATCAGCCCCAGCATTTT CASSMLGTGSYSNQPQHF TRBV19 TRBD1 TRBJ1-5 .
TGTGCCAGCAGTTTAACAGGGGGGGGGTACGAGCAGTACTTC CASSLTGGGYEQYF TRBV27 . TRBJ2-7 .
TGTGCCAGCAGTTATTCGCGGACAGGGTCAGGAAACACCATATATTTT CASSYSRTGSGNTIYF TRBV6-5 TRBD1 TRBJ1-3 .
TGTGCCAGCAGTCCTGGCGGGGGCGCTAATGAAAAACTGTTTTTT CASSPGGGANEKLFF TRBV27 . TRBJ1-4 once
TGCAGCGTCAAAATTACTAGCGGGGTCACAGATACGCAGTATTTT CSVKITSGVTDTQYF TRBV29-1 TRBD2 TRBJ2-3 .
TGTGCCAGCAGTCTTACAACAGCCCGGGAGCAGTACTTC CASSLTTAREQYF TRBV11-2 . TRBJ2-7 .
TGCGCCAGCAGCTTAGGGGGATATGGCTACACCTTC CASSLGGYGYTF TRBV4-1 . TRBJ1-2 few
TGTGCCAGCAGTTGGGCTGGCATTTCACCCCTCCACTTT CASSWAGISPLHF TRBV27 . TRBJ1-6 .
TGTGCCAGCAGCGTAGGCACAGGGAATGAAAAACTGTTTTTT CASSVGTGNEKLFF TRBV9 . TRBJ1-4 .
TGTGCCAGCAGCTTTACAGGTAGCGCTGAAGCTTTCTTT CASSFTGSAEAFF TRBV7-9 . TRBJ1-1 .
TGTGCCAGCAGCCTCAGGGGGCAAGAGACCCAGTACTTC CASSLRGQETQYF TRBV11-3 TRBD1 TRBJ2-5 .
TGTGCCTGGAGTGGCGGTGGGACAGAAGTCTCCTATAATTCACCCCTCCACTTT CAWSGGGTEVSYNSPLHF TRBV30 TRBD1 TRBJ1-6 .
TGTGCCAGCGCGGTCGATGCCCTTGAATCCTACGAGCAGTACTTC CASAVDALESYEQYF TRBV7-8 . TRBJ2-7 .
TGTGCCAGCAGCTCAGGCGTGAACACTGAAGCTTTCTTT CASSSGVNTEAFF TRBV5-6 . TRBJ1-1 .
TGTGCCATCAGTGAGTACGCGGACCACCTCCCCTACGAGCAGTACTTC CAISEYADHLPYEQYF TRBV10-3 . TRBJ2-7 .
TGTGCCATCAGTGAGACCAGGGGTCCCGGGGCCAACGTCCTGACTTTC CAISETRGPGANVLTF TRBV10-3 . TRBJ2-6 .
TGTGCCTGGAGCTCAGGCGGGCTCGAGGGGCAGTACTTC CAWSSGGLEGQYF TRBV30 . TRBJ2-7 .
TGTGCCAGTAGTGATTTGGGACATGAGAGCCGGAACACCATATATTTT CASSDLGHESRNTIYF TRBV19 . TRBJ1-3 once
TGTGCCAGCAGCTTGGGCGACCCTAGCAATCAGCCCCAGCATTTT CASSLGDPSNQPQHF TRBV5-6 . TRBJ1-5 once
TGCAGCGTTGTTACTAGCGGAGACTCGATAATCACAGATACGCAGTATTTT CSVVTSGDSIITDTQYF TRBV29-1 TRBD2 TRBJ2-3 .
TGTGCCAGCAGCCCCTTCACCGCTAGCACAGATACGCAGTATTTT CASSPFTASTDTQYF TRBV7-9 . TRBJ2-3 .
TGTGCCAGCAGCTTAGCCGGGACAGACAGGTACCAAGAGACCCAGTACTTC CASSLAGTDRYQETQYF TRBV7-8 TRBD1 TRBJ2-5 .
TGTGCCAGCAGCCATATGCGAGCCTCCTATGGCTACACCTTC CASSHMRASYGYTF TRBV6-7 . TRBJ1-2 .
TGTGCCAGCAGCCCAGGGGGGGCTGAAGCTTTCTTT CASSPGGAEAFF TRBV7-6 TRBD1 TRBJ1-1 once
TGTGCCAGCAGCCTAGGGGCCGGGAACACTGAAGCTTTCTTT CASSLGAGNTEAFF TRBV7-3 . TRBJ1-1 .
TGTGCCAGCAGCGTAGCAAGTGCTAGCACAGATACGCAGTATTTT CASSVASASTDTQYF TRBV9 . TRBJ2-3 once
TGTGCCAGCAGCCGCACAGGGGGTGGCCAAGAGACCCAGTACTTC CASSRTGGGQETQYF TRBV11-2 TRBD1 TRBJ2-5 once
TGTGCCAGCAGGGAAACAGGGGCCACCAACACCGGGGAGCTGTTTTTT CASRETGATNTGELFF TRBV7-9 TRBD1 TRBJ2-2 .
TGTGCCACCAGCATCTCCAGCGGGGGGTCCACCGAGCAGTACTTC CATSISSGGSTEQYF TRBV15 TRBD2 TRBJ2-7 .
TGTGCCAGCAGACCCCATTTGGGGGAGTACAATGAGCAGTTCTTC CASRPHLGEYNEQFF TRBV27 . TRBJ2-1 .
TGTGCCAGCAGCTTCTCAGGGGGGACGCAAGAGACCCAGTACTTC CASSFSGGTQETQYF TRBV5-8 . TRBJ2-5 .
TGTGCCAGCAGTTATTCCAGTAATGAAAAACTGTTTTTT CASSYSSNEKLFF TRBV6-5 . TRBJ1-4 once
TGCAGTGCTAGGGCTCACGAGCAGTACTTC CSARAHEQYF TRBV20-1 . TRBJ2-7 .
TGCGCCAGCAGCCAAGCCCCGGCTAGCGGGAACTACGAGCAGTACTTC CASSQAPASGNYEQYF TRBV4-1 TRBD2 TRBJ2-7 .
TGCAGCGTTGACCCCCCGTGGGGACCTGAAGCTTTCTTT CSVDPPWGPEAFF TRBV29-1 . TRBJ1-1 .
TGTGCCAGCAGTTACAACCGGCTCTATGGCTACACCTTC CASSYNRLYGYTF TRBV6-5 . TRBJ1-2 .
TGTGCCAGCAGTTTGTCCCCTCTAAGCACAGATACGCAGTATTTT CASSLSPLSTDTQYF TRBV28 . TRBJ2-3 .
TGCAGCGTTGAAGACACGCTAGCGGGGGGCCTAGGGAATGAGCAGTTCTTC CSVEDTLAGGLGNEQFF TRBV29-1 TRBD2 TRBJ2-1 .
TGTGCCAGTTCGAACGGACTCTACGAGCAGTACTTC CASSNGLYEQYF TRBV19 . TRBJ2-7 .
TGCGCCAGCAGCTGGGGGACAGGGGGCCAGGATGGCTACACCTTC CASSWGTGGQDGYTF TRBV5-1 TRBD1 TRBJ1-2 .
TGTGCCAGCAGCTTAGGGCAGGGGGCCTCCTACGAGCAGTACTTC CASSLGQGASYEQYF TRBV11-1 TRBD1 TRBJ2-7 .
TGCGCCAGCAGTGAGTCGCGACTGTCCTACGAGCAGTACTTC CASSESRLSYEQYF TRBV10-1 . TRBJ2-7 .
TGTGCCAGCAGTCTCGTGACCTCAGATACGCAGTATTTT CASSLVTSDTQYF TRBV6-5 . TRBJ2-3 .
TGTGCCAGCAGCTCCGACCCAGGGGACTACAATGAGCAGTTCTTC CASSSDPGDYNEQFF TRBV13 . TRBJ2-1 .